Listed here are 30 T cell receptor beta chains from one sample, sequenced in a study of PD-L1 blockade in urothelial cancer. Stated time point: pretreatment peripheral blood. Some clones are missing from TCRdb's copy, which holds only in-frame ones; the method was immunoSEQ multiplex PCR. The sample shows roughly 67,000 clones, approximately 86% of them seen only once. This specimen was PBMCs, taken around atezolizumab (anti-PD-L1) treatment. The receptors come from a man between 60 and 70 years old with urothelial cancer.

V is TRBV2 and J is TRBJ1-1; TRBD1 matches 11 bases. Germline V CDR1 and CDR2: SNHLY, FYNNEI. V was pared by 7 bases and J by 10 bases, with 11 bases of the junction left unmatched. The CDR3 runs 14 residues. The CDR3 spells CASIRTGGAEGAFF. DNA for the CDR3: TGTGCCAGCATTAGGACAGGGGGCGCTGAGGGAGCTTTCTTT.

A single count supports this clone. The chain has TRBV5-4 and TRBJ2-4, with 7 bases fitting TRBD2. The CDR3 contains 16 residues. The germline gives CDR1 SGHNT, CDR2 YYREEE (reference sequence). J gave up 1 base and V 4 bases, and 8 bases lay outside the gene matches. CDR3 DNA: TGTGCCAGCAGCCCCAGCGGGGCTGGGGCCAAAAACATTCAGTACTTC. Encoded protein: CASSPSGAGAKNIQYF.

The gene calls are TRBV7-2 and TRBJ2-7, with 7 bases identical to TRBD1. Per the germline V gene, CDR1 is SGHTA and CDR2 is FQGNSA. The CDR3 extends over 15 amino acids. J gave up 0 bases and V 1 base, and 3 bases lay outside the gene matches. CDR3 region: CASSLGWDSSYEQYF. In nucleotides, the CDR3 is TGTGCCAGCAGCTTAGGGTGGGACAGCTCCTACGAGCAGTACTTC.

The chain links TRBV7-8 to TRBJ2-5, with 13 nucleotides matching TRBD2. V shed 0 bases, J shed 7 bases, and the junction held 8 bases outside the gene matches. This CDR3 contains 17 residues. Germline CDR1 SGHVS, CDR2 FQNEAQ. Here the CDR3 reads CASSLATSGGALGTQYF. The CDR3 DNA sequence: TGTGCCAGCAGCTTAGCAACTAGCGGGGGGGCCTTAGGGACCCAGTACTTC.

This clone was observed a few times. A junction boundary mismatches the germline segment, possibly from a read error. V and J are TRBV30 and TRBJ2-5; possible D gene TRBD1, 6 bases. The CDR3 runs to 12 residues. Germline-derived CDR1 and CDR2 are GTSNPN and SVGIG (reference sequence). The CDR3 here is CAWTEGEETQYF. The CDR3 nucleotides read TGTGCCTGGACCGAGGGGGAAGAAACCCAGTACTTC.

This clone was seen a handful of times. The chain uses TRBV6-5 and TRBJ1-5, with 8 bases matching TRBD1. The junction had 6 bases not matched to a gene; V was cut back by 6 bases and J by 5 bases. The germline V gene encodes CDR1 MNHEY and CDR2 SVGAGI. The CDR3 runs to 14 residues. The CDR3 spells CASSETGDYQPQHF. CDR3 nucleotide sequence: TGTGCCAGCAGCGAGACAGGGGACTATCAGCCCCAGCATTTT.

The chain combines TRBV4-2 with TRBJ2-2; 12 bases map to TRBD2. V lost 2 bases and J lost 4; bases outside the gene matches: 2. Germline V gene data show CDR1 as LGHNA and CDR2 as YNFKEQ. CDR3 size: 16 residues. The CDR3 region has the DNA TGTGCCAGCAGCCAACGACTAGCGGGGGTCACCGGGGAGCTGTTTTTT. Residues: CASSQRLAGVTGELFF.

This chain uses TRBV2 with TRBJ2-5; 7 nucleotides align to TRBD1. The CDR3 has 15 amino acids. CDR1 SNHLY and CDR2 FYNNEI come from the germline V gene. The trim removed 6 bases at V and 5 bases at J, leaving 12 bases unmatched. CDR3 residues: CASRETGLRAETQYF. DNA of the CDR3: TGTGCCAGCAGGGAGACAGGGCTTAGGGCGGAGACCCAGTACTTC.

This clone was seen only once. The gene calls are TRBV5-6 and TRBJ2-5; tentatively, D is TRBD2 (5 bases). Trimming cost V 4 bases and J 5 bases, with 18 bases left between them. Germline CDR1 is SGHDT and CDR2 is YYEEEE. This CDR3 region has 15 residues. CDR3 amino acids: CASSMRSGLLETQYF. The DNA of the CDR3 is TGTGCCAGCAGCATGAGGTCGGGGTTGTTGGAGACCCAGTACTTC.

This rearrangement joins TRBV5-5 to TRBJ2-3; perhaps TRBD1 as D (6 bases). The V end was cut by 1 base, the J end by 0 bases, with 9 bases between. CDR3 size: 15 residues. CDR1 and CDR2 from the germline V gene are SGHKS and YYEKEE (reference sequence). CDR3 sequence: CASSLSTGSTDTQYF. Written as DNA, the CDR3 is TGTGCCAGCAGCTTGTCAACAGGGAGCACAGATACGCAGTATTTT.

The chain couples TRBV7-2 to TRBJ1-1, with TRBD1 as a possible D gene (6 bases). Trimming pared 4 bases from V and 4 bases from J, leaving 16 bases between. The CDR3 totals 15 residues. CDR1 SGHTA and CDR2 FQGNSA come from the germline V gene. CDR3 sequence: CASSSDRPRGTEAFF. CDR3 DNA: TGTGCCAGCAGCTCTGACAGGCCTAGGGGCACTGAAGCTTTCTTT.

V and J are TRBV14 and TRBJ2-3; D not resolved. The germline V and J ends were trimmed by 4 bases and 3 bases, with 5 bases remaining between them. There are 12 residues in the CDR3. Germline loops: CDR1 SGHDN, CDR2 FVKESK. CDR3 amino acids: CASSPTTDTQYF. The CDR3 DNA reads as TGTGCCAGCAGCCCTACGACAGATACGCAGTATTTT. Full variable domain (outside the CDR3, taken from reference TRBV14 and TRBJ2-3): EAGVTQFPSHSVIEKGQTVTLRCDPISGHDNLYWYRRVMGKEIKFLLHFVKESKQDESGMPNNRFLAERTGGTYSTLKVQPAELEDSGVYFCASSPTTDTQYFGPGTRLTVL.

The rearrangement links TRBV9 to TRBJ1-4; a weak D match, TRBD1 (5 bases). The CDR3 has 15 amino acids. The germline V gene has CDR1 SGDLS and CDR2 YYNGEE. Trimming took 3 bases from V and 3 from J, leaving 12 bases between them. The CDR3 nucleotides read TGTGCCAGCAGCGCGCAAGGGGTGCCTAATGAAAAACTGTTTTTT. Translation gives CASSAQGVPNEKLFF.

The genes are TRBV6-4 and TRBJ2-3, with 8 bases aligning to TRBD2. The trim removed 3 bases at V and 2 bases at J, leaving 4 bases unmatched. Germline V gives CDR1 MRHNA, CDR2 SNTAGT. The CDR3 is 15 residues long. The CDR3 DNA reads TGTGCCAGCAGTGATACCGGGGGGGTCACAGATACGCAGTATTTT. Translation gives CASSDTGGVTDTQYF.

V and J are TRBV1 and TRBJ2-5; TRBD2 is the table's D call, not checked against the DNA. TRBV1 is deemed a pseudogene. The CDR3 totals 14 residues. CDR3 amino acids: CTSSPLEYQETQYF. CDR3 DNA sequence: TGCACCAGCAGCCCCCTAGAGTACCAAGAGACCCAGTACTTC.

This clone was found a few times. The chain carries TRBV19 and TRBJ2-7, with 8 bases aligning to TRBD1. The trim removed 5 bases at V and 2 bases at J, leaving 5 bases unmatched. CDR1 and CDR2 from the germline V gene are LNHDA and SQIVND (reference sequence). The CDR3 contains 14 residues. The chain's CDR3 is CASSPGTGPYEQYF. The CDR3, as DNA: TGTGCCAGTAGTCCCGGGACAGGCCCCTACGAGCAGTACTTC.

The chain employs TRBV5-7 and TRBJ2-2; maybe TRBD2 (5 bases). TRBV5-7 is recorded as an ORF, its role being uncertain. The CDR3 is made up of 15 amino acids. The V and J ends lost 3 bases and 1 base respectively, with 10 bases between them. The CDR3 reads CASSSEGRNTGELFF. CDR3 nucleotides: TGTGCCAGCAGCTCCGAGGGCAGGAACACCGGGGAGCTGTTTTTT.

V and J are TRBV4-3 and TRBJ2-2; 10 bases fit TRBD1. The CDR3 sequence is 16 residues long. CDR1 is LGHNA, CDR2 YSLEER, per germline. V dropped 4 bases and J dropped 4; count of bases not matched to a gene: 6. The CDR3 spells CASSPTTGGITGELFF. The CDR3 nucleotides read TGCGCCAGCAGCCCTACGACAGGGGGCATCACCGGGGAGCTGTTTTTT.

The chain employs TRBV11-2 and TRBJ2-3; weak D call: TRBD2 (6 bases). In germline, CDR1 is SGHAT, CDR2 FQNNGV. The CDR3 is 15 amino acids. Trimming stripped 5 bases from V and 2 bases from J, with 14 bases between. CDR3 DNA: TGTGCCAGCAGCCCGGGAGCGGGTCCCACAGATACGCAGTATTTT. Protein sequence: CASSPGAGPTDTQYF. The whole variable domain, remainder taken from reference TRBV11-2 and TRBJ2-3, is EAGVAQSPRYKIIEKRQSVAFWCNPISGHATLYWYQQILGQGPKLLIQFQNNGVVDDSQLPKDRFSAERLKGVDSTLKIQPAKLEDSAVYLCASSPGAGPTDTQYFGPGTRLTVL.

The chain is built from TRBV10-3 and TRBJ1-1; TRBD1 matches at 8 bases. Germline V gene lookup returns CDR1 ENHRY and CDR2 SYGVKD. The CDR3 runs to 16 residues. V was clipped by 6 bases and J by 1 base; unmatched bases: 10. The DNA for the CDR3 is TGTGCCATCAGCCCCGGGACAGGACAACCGAACACTGAAGCTTTCTTT. Protein product: CAISPGTGQPNTEAFF.

The rearrangement uses TRBV2 and TRBJ2-6; no clear D gene. The CDR3 loop spans 15 amino acids. Germline CDR1 reads SNHLY; CDR2 reads FYNNEI. Trimming shortened V by 9 bases and J by 1 base, and 13 bases separated the two germline ends. This CDR3 reads CAREASRSGANVLTF. The CDR3 DNA is TGTGCCAGAGAGGCCTCGAGGTCTGGGGCCAACGTCCTGACTTTC.

This chain joins TRBV6-1 and TRBJ2-7; maybe TRBD1 (6 bases). The CDR3 totals 14 residues. Germline V lookup: CDR1 MNHNS, CDR2 SASEGT. V lost 7 bases to trimming and J lost 0 bases, with 13 bases between them. CDR3 nucleotides: TGTGCCAGCAAGCCCAGGGACACCTCCTACGAGCAGTACTTC. This translates into CASKPRDTSYEQYF.

This chain links TRBV7-9 with TRBJ2-3; maybe TRBD2 (5 bases). CDR3 length: 14 amino acids. Germline V gene sequence: CDR1 SEHNR, CDR2 FQNEAQ (reference sequence). Trimming took 5 bases from V and 3 from J, leaving 12 bases between them. CDR3 region: CASSPARGTDTQYF. The CDR3 bases are TGTGCCAGCAGCCCCGCCCGGGGTACAGATACGCAGTATTTT. The variable domain in full, completed from reference TRBV7-9 and TRBJ2-3, reads DTGVSQNPRHKITKRGQNVTFRCDPISEHNRLYWYRQTLGQGPEFLTYFQNEAQLEKSRLLSDRFSAERPKGSFSTLEIQRTEQGDSAMYLCASSPARGTDTQYFGPGTRLTVL.

The V gene is TRBV7-2, the J gene TRBJ1-1, with 7 positions matching TRBD1. Unmatched junction bases numbered 6, after V lost 5 bases and J lost 0 bases. This CDR3 contains 15 residues. Germline V gives CDR1 SGHTA, CDR2 FQGNSA. The CDR3: CASSATGTVNTEAFF. In nucleotides, the CDR3 is TGTGCCAGCAGCGCTACCGGGACAGTGAACACTGAAGCTTTCTTT.

V and J are TRBV30 and TRBJ2-1; D possibly corresponds to TRBD2 (7 bases). This CDR3 spans 14 amino acids. Trimming shortened V by 2 bases and J by 7 bases, and 15 bases separated the two germline ends. The V gene's germline CDR1 is GTSNPN and CDR2 SVGIG (reference sequence). CDR3 nucleotides: TGTGCCTGGAGTTCAGACGGGGGGCGGAATGAGCAGTTCTTC. Translation: CAWSSDGGRNEQFF.

This rearrangement joins TRBV15 to TRBJ1-2, with a possible D match to TRBD1 (5 bases). The CDR3 runs 13 residues. Trimming cost V 0 bases and J 4 bases, with 6 bases left between them. Germline loops: CDR1 LNHNV, CDR2 YYDKDF (reference sequence). CDR3 loop: CATSRDRVYGYTF. DNA of the CDR3: TGTGCCACCAGCAGAGACAGGGTCTATGGCTACACCTTC.

V usage is TRBV5-6 and J usage is TRBJ2-1; D possibly corresponds to TRBD1 (6 bases). The germline CDR1 and CDR2 sequences are SGHDT and YYEEEE. Trimming removed 4 bases from V and 6 bases from J, with 11 bases in between. The CDR3 covers 13 residues. CDR3 in amino acids: CASSDTGFNEQFF. The CDR3 coding sequence is TGTGCCAGCAGCGATACAGGGTTCAATGAGCAGTTCTTC.

The chain couples TRBV6-1 to TRBJ1-2; a weak D match, TRBD1 (6 bases). The V gene's germline CDR1 is MNHNS and CDR2 SASEGT. The CDR3 spans 14 residues. Trimming took 10 bases from V and 2 from J, leaving 17 bases between them. Here the CDR3 DNA reads TGTGCCACCCGGCCGGGGGGCCCCAACTATGGCTACACCTTC. Translating gives CATRPGGPNYGYTF.

The chain carries TRBV5-1 and TRBJ1-1; unclear D gene. Germline V gene sequence: CDR1 SGHRS, CDR2 YFSETQ. This CDR3 has 15 residues. Between the trimmed V and J ends, which lost 0 bases and 0 bases, there was a span of 9 bases. CDR3 protein: CASSLVGGLNTEAFF. The DNA for the CDR3 is TGCGCCAGCAGCTTGGTCGGAGGACTGAACACTGAAGCTTTCTTT.

The chain carries TRBV7-6 and TRBJ2-1; TRBD1 is a possible D gene (6 bases). Germline V gene data show CDR1 as SGHVS and CDR2 as FNYEAQ. The CDR3 runs 14 residues. V lost 4 bases, J lost 3 bases, and 10 bases lay in between. The CDR3 protein is CASSSDRNYNEQFF. The CDR3 DNA reads TGTGCCAGCAGCTCGGACAGAAACTACAATGAGCAGTTCTTC.